One and the same sample provided the 17 T cell receptor beta chains below, sequenced in a study of post-analysis software for immune sequencing data. Study-level findings and limits: Several TRBV segments occurring more often in patients than controls included TRBV5-6, TRBV5-1 and TRBV20-1.

Unique molecular identifiers were carried by the TCR beta cDNA libraries. MiXCR was run by TCRdb on the PCR reads, yielding one entry per CDR3 protein. The sample holds almost 700,000 distinct CDR3 sequences, roughly three fifths seen once. Their recognized antigens are unknown. The sample comprised blood. These receptors were collected from a girl aged 2 to 10 with multiple sclerosis.

As concerns this clonotype: Germline is not matched at one junction end, which may reflect a read error. The V call is TRBV6-1, the J call TRBJ2-1; D could derive from TRBD1 or TRBD2 (5 bases each). Germline CDR1 MNHNS, CDR2 SASEGT. The CDR3 spans 16 residues. The CDR3 bases are TGTGCCAGCAGTGGCCCAGACGGGGACCCTAGGGATGAGCAGGTCTTC. Translating it yields CASSGPDGDPRDEQVF.

This rearrangement joins TRBV20-1 to TRBJ2-5; D call uncertain. The germline V and J ends were trimmed by 5 bases and 5 bases, with 12 bases remaining between them. The germline gives CDR1 DFQATT, CDR2 SNEGSKA (reference sequence). The CDR3 loop spans 12 amino acids. The CDR3 spells CSAPRSLETQYF. The CDR3 DNA sequence: TGCAGTGCTCCTCGAAGTCTGGAGACCCAGTACTTC.

This chain joins TRBV5-1 and TRBJ2-7; perhaps TRBD1 as D (5 bases). CDR1 is SGHRS and CDR2 is YFSETQ in the germline V gene. This CDR3 has 14 residues. With 4 bases removed from V and 2 bases from J, the gap between germline ends came to 13 bases. The CDR3: CASSRGGATYEQYF. CDR3 sequence (DNA): TGCGCCAGCAGCCGTGGTGGGGCGACCTACGAGCAGTACTTC.

The chain uses TRBV29-1 and TRBJ1-2; unclear D gene. Trimming took off 5 bases at V and 8 bases at J, with 6 bases between the two ends. Germline lookup yields CDR1 SQVTM and CDR2 ANQGSEA. The CDR3 runs 9 residues. CDR3 sequence: CSVSRGYTF. Here the CDR3 DNA reads TGCAGCGTTAGTAGGGGCTACACCTTC.

The chain links TRBV29-1 to TRBJ1-1, with a possible D match to TRBD1 (5 bases). Trimming left V 4 bases short and J 5 bases short, with 14 bases between. CDR1 and CDR2 (germline): SQVTM, ANQGSEA. The CDR3 spans 13 residues. The CDR3 bases are TGCAGCGTTGTAGGCAGGGCCAGGACTGAAGCTTTCTTT. Translation: CSVVGRARTEAFF.

The V gene is TRBV5-1, the J gene TRBJ2-6; D is tentatively TRBD1 or TRBD2 (5 bases each). The CDR3 loop spans 19 amino acids. With 3 bases removed from V and 1 base from J, the gap between germline ends came to 20 bases. Germline CDR1 reads SGHRS; CDR2 reads YFSETQ. For the CDR3, the DNA is TGCGCCAGCAGCTGGGGTCTCGAGGGACGGATTTCTGGGGCCAACGTCCTGACTTTC. As protein: CASSWGLEGRISGANVLTF.

The rearrangement uses TRBV29-1 and TRBJ2-7; maybe TRBD2 (6 bases). Germline assignment: CDR1 SQVTM and CDR2 ANQGSEA. The CDR3 has 10 residues. Trimming stripped 3 bases from V and 12 bases from J, with 12 bases between. The CDR3 reads CSVEEGKWYF. The DNA for the CDR3 is TGCAGCGTTGAGGAGGGGAAGTGGTACTTC.

The chain joins TRBV7-9 to TRBJ2-3; no clear D gene. The V gene's germline CDR1 is SEHNR and CDR2 FQNEAQ (reference sequence). V shed 3 bases and J shed 2 bases, with 6 bases lying between them. This CDR3 spans 13 amino acids. The CDR3 DNA reads as TGTGCCAGCAGCTTCTTGCCCACAGATACGCAGTATTTT. Protein: CASSFLPTDTQYF.

The chain has TRBV6-1 and TRBJ2-1, with D perhaps being TRBD1 or TRBD2 (5 bases each). CDR3 length: 12 amino acids. V lost 7 bases, J lost 6 bases, and 10 bases lay in between. Per the germline V gene, CDR1 is MNHNS and CDR2 is SASEGT. CDR3 coding DNA: TGTGCCAGCAATCCGGGACCCAATGAGCAGTTCTTC. Translating it yields CASNPGPNEQFF.

In its sample, this clonotype was seen a few times. The chain combines TRBV7-8 with TRBJ2-5; D unclear. The CDR3 contains 14 residues. The ends were cut back, 0 bases at V and 0 bases at J, with 5 bases in the middle. Germline CDR1 SGHVS, CDR2 FQNEAQ. In DNA form, the CDR3 reads TGTGCCAGCAGCTTAGCTCCGTACCAAGAGACCCAGTACTTC. This translates into CASSLAPYQETQYF. Full variable domain (rest looked up from reference TRBV7-8 and TRBJ2-5): GAGVSQSPRYKVAKRGQDVALRCDPISGHVSLFWYQQALGQGPEFLTYFQNEAQLDKSGLPSDRFFAERPEGSVSTLKIQRTQQEDSAVYLCASSLAPYQETQYFGPGTRLLVL.

V is TRBV4-1 and J is TRBJ2-1, with a weak D call TRBD2 (6 bases). Per germline, CDR1 MGHRA and CDR2 YSYEKL. Trimming took off 3 bases at V and 3 bases at J, with 12 bases between the two ends. The CDR3 is 15 amino acids. The CDR3: CASSHGTAIYNEQFF. CDR3 nucleotide sequence: TGCGCCAGCAGCCATGGGACTGCGATCTACAATGAGCAGTTCTTC.

This clonotype occurred a few times. J is TRBJ1-2 and V is TRBV29-1, with 7 bases that match TRBD1. V lost 3 bases and J lost 5; bases outside the gene matches: 9. CDR1 and CDR2 from the germline V gene are SQVTM and ANQGSEA. This CDR3 has 14 residues. CDR3 nucleotides: TGCAGCGTTGATCCCCCCAGGGGGATATATGGCTACACCTTC. Amino acid sequence: CSVDPPRGIYGYTF. The entire variable domain, with the rest obtained from reference TRBV29-1 and TRBJ1-2, is as follows: SAVISQKPSRDICQRGTSLTIQCQVDSQVTMMFWYRQQPGQSLTLIATANQGSEATYESGFVIDKFPISRPNLTFSTLTVSNMSPEDSSIYLCSVDPPRGIYGYTFGSGTRLTVV.

The V gene is TRBV5-1, the J gene TRBJ1-2; D is perhaps TRBD1 (5 bases). The CDR3 extends over 14 amino acids. From germline, CDR1 is SGHRS and CDR2 YFSETQ. Trimming pared 0 bases from V and 6 bases from J, leaving 12 bases between. The CDR3 bases are TGCGCCAGCAGCTTGGGACAGCCGAGTGATGGCTACACCTTC. Its translation: CASSLGQPSDGYTF.

This clonotype was observed a single time. The V gene is TRBV7-9, the J gene TRBJ2-3; D gene unclear. The CDR3 sequence is 15 residues long. Germline V gives CDR1 SEHNR, CDR2 FQNEAQ (reference sequence). V dropped 7 bases and J dropped 1 base, with 15 bases sitting between them. The CDR3 loop reads CASMGPRLRTDTQYF. As DNA, the CDR3 is TGTGCCAGCATGGGCCCCCGCCTTCGCACAGATACGCAGTATTTT. Looking up the rest from reference TRBV7-9 and TRBJ2-3 gives the full variable domain: DTGVSQNPRHKITKRGQNVTFRCDPISEHNRLYWYRQTLGQGPEFLTYFQNEAQLEKSRLLSDRFSAERPKGSFSTLEIQRTEQGDSAMYLCASMGPRLRTDTQYFGPGTRLTVL.

This chain links TRBV20-1 with TRBJ2-3, with D tentatively TRBD2 (5 bases). Germline CDR1 reads DFQATT; CDR2 reads SNEGSKA (reference sequence). CDR3 length: 14 amino acids. The ends were cut back, 3 bases at V and 6 bases at J, with 16 bases in the middle. CDR3 sequence reads: CSARKGSASDTQYF. CDR3 DNA sequence: TGCAGTGCTAGGAAAGGGAGCGCGAGCGATACGCAGTATTTT.

The V call is TRBV15, the J call TRBJ2-5; D might be TRBD2 (7 bases). The J call may be wrong; the DNA end is better matched by TRBJ2-7. Germline lookup yields CDR1 LNHNV and CDR2 YYDKDF (reference sequence). This CDR3 spans 14 amino acids. CDR3 sequence: CATAAAAGACEQYF. The CDR3 nucleotides read TGTGCCACCGCCGCGGCCGCGGGGGCCTGCGAGCAGTACTTC.

The chain uses TRBV29-1 and TRBJ2-4; 8 bases are a match to TRBD1. CDR3 length equals 17 residues. Germline values: CDR1 SQVTM, CDR2 ANQGSEA. DNA of the CDR3: TGCAGACCAGGGGGCAGGGGTAGCCAAGTAGCCAAAAACATTCAGTACTTC. Amino acid sequence: CRPGGRGSQVAKNIQYF.